This paragraph covers one T cell receptor (beta chain) sequence. Its target is not known. The treatment: oral pan-JAK inhibitor, 5-10 mg twice daily. Obtained from alopecia areata patients were lesional scalp punch biopsies along with peripheral blood. The data were obtained in a study of CD8+ T cells in alopecia areata. Background on the study: Treated patients received oral tofacitinib, 5 to 10 mg twice daily. Study-wide results and limits: Lesional scalp, especially alopecia totalis/universalis, showed higher clonality than normal scalp.

CDR1 and CDR2 from the germline V gene are MNHEY and SMNVEV (reference sequence). Between the trimmed V and J ends, which lost 2 bases and 2 bases, there was a span of 4 bases. The CDR3 sequence is 13 residues long. Extraction of RNA preceded its reverse transcription into cDNA, which served as the sequencing template. Sequencing was performed with immunoSEQ multiplex PCR; in TCRdb, only in-frame clones are kept and a portion is missing. Here the sample spans around 300,000 clones, 60% being singletons. The J gene is TRBJ1-5, the V gene TRBV27; no reliable D call. The source material was CD4+ T cells sorted from blood, sampled at approximately week 51, from a patient treated with tofacitinib. The clonotype comes from a human donor with alopecia areata. The CDR3 loop is CASSLQGNQPQHF. The CDR3 bases are TGTGCCAGCAGTTTACAGGGCAATCAGCCCCAGCATTTT.